This T cell receptor beta chain was obtained from a study of T-cell reconstitution after alpha-beta-depleted transplantation in children. This clonotype was observed a handful of times. Its target is not known. Whole-study results and caveats: Reportedly, only several hundred clones from non-depleted graft cells drove alpha-beta T-cell counts at about two months.

Unique molecular identifiers were used in preparing the TCRbeta library. In TCRdb, the PCR reads were re-called with MiXCR into one record per CDR3 protein. The table has fewer than 750,000 distinct CDR3 sequences, 25% to 30% seen once. From germline, CDR1 is SGHRS and CDR2 YFSETQ. Trimming stripped 1 base from V and 4 bases from J, with 11 bases between. The CDR3 totals 15 residues. Source: PBMCs, taken before TCRalphabeta/CD19-depleted stem cell transplant. V is TRBV5-1 and J is TRBJ2-2; weak D call: TRBD2 (6 bases). This TCR was sampled from a boy in the first two years of life with Wiskott-Aldrich syndrome, due to receive a stem cell transplant. CDR3 region: CASSLISGGTGELFF. The CDR3 DNA reads as TGCGCCAGCAGCTTGATTAGCGGTGGCACCGGGGAGCTGTTTTTT.